At least ten counts were recorded for the clone carrying this TCR beta chain. The antigen remains unidentified. This sample was included in a study of CD8 T cells in ankylosing spondylitis. General observations from the study: It appeared that ankylosing spondylitis blood was characterized by a TCR beta motif of under ten highly homologous variants.

One entry per CDR3 protein results from TCRdb running MiXCR on the 5' RACE reads. The data show 200,000 to 300,000 distinct CDR3 sequences, roughly 8% seen once. The sequencing sample was made of blood, either unsorted or a sorted T cell fraction (not recorded which). The receptor was isolated from a female donor with ankylosing spondylitis or in good health (not recorded which).

The CDR3, as DNA: TGCAGTGGAAGCGGGAGGGCGTTCACAGATACGCAGTATTTT. Translation gives CSGSGRAFTDTQYF. The chain couples TRBV20-1 to TRBJ2-3; 10 bases line up with TRBD2. The V segment lost 7 bases and the J segment 2 bases; nucleotides outside the gene matches: 6. CDR1 is DFQATT and CDR2 is SNEGSKA in the germline V gene (reference sequence). The CDR3 has 14 amino acids.